The source of this TCR beta chain is a study of shared clonotypes between healthy human individuals. Study-level findings and limits: It was only blood that was sampled, and tissue repertoires likely differ. A reduction in generation probabilities was seen for non-shared clonotypes relative to those shared by all four donors.

The material for each subset, its genomic DNA, was split evenly across several immunoSEQ plates. The sorted-subset replicate PCRs were given around 200 ng DNA, which is approximately 30,000 T cell genomes. Libraries were prepared by immunoSEQ multiplex PCR; TCRdb keeps only in-frame clonotypes and omits some of them. The table records fewer than 350,000 clones, over 75% of them present only once. Germline V gene sequence: CDR1 LNHNV, CDR2 YYDKDF (reference sequence). V was cut by 8 bases and J by 0 bases, with 7 bases left in between. This CDR3 region has 13 residues. Comments on this clone: What it recognizes is unknown.

This sequence originates from a man younger than 35 in good health. Sample: memory CD8+ T cells sorted from blood. The subset denotes: CD45RO+ cells pooled with CCR7-negative TemRA cells. The rearrangement links TRBV15 to TRBJ1-4; D is unclear. The CDR3, as DNA: TGTGCCACCTCGGAGGCAACTAATGAAAAACTGTTTTTT. Translation gives CATSEATNEKLFF.